Following are 19 T cell receptor beta chains from one sample sequenced in a study of blood T cell repertoires in COVID-19. Assay: immunoSEQ multiplex PCR; the TCRdb copy retains only in-frame clones and omits some. The table records roughly 250,000 clones, around 85% of them present only once. What was sequenced was peripheral blood. The receptors were gathered from a woman in her forties with active or convalescent COVID-19.

This clone was seen only once. The chain is built from TRBV27 and TRBJ2-6; possible D gene TRBD2, 6 bases. CDR1 is MNHEY, CDR2 SMNVEV, per germline (reference sequence). There are 15 residues in the CDR3. V gave up 6 bases and J gave up 0 bases, with 9 bases separating them. CDR3 in DNA: TGTGCCAGCAGGGGACTCAGCTCTGGGGCCAACGTCCTGACTTTC. This encodes CASRGLSSGANVLTF.

The rearrangement links TRBV29-1 to TRBJ2-7; D is unclear. CDR1 SQVTM and CDR2 ANQGSEA come from the germline V gene. V lost 2 bases, J lost 2 bases, and 4 bases lay in between. The CDR3 has 11 amino acids. The CDR3 here is CSVERAYEQYF. CDR3 coding DNA: TGCAGCGTTGAAAGAGCCTACGAGCAGTACTTC.

This clone is a singleton in its sample. The gene calls are TRBV7-6 and TRBJ2-1, with 8 nucleotides matching TRBD2. Germline CDR1 SGHVS, CDR2 FNYEAQ. The CDR3 runs 16 residues. Trimming cost V 0 bases and J 6 bases; bases outside gene matches: 7. The CDR3 DNA sequence: TGTGCCAGCAGCTTAGCGCGGCGGGGGGACGTCAATGAGCAGTTCTTC. It yields the protein CASSLARRGDVNEQFF.

For the CDR3, the DNA is TGCGCCAGCAGCAGTAGTCTGGGGAGCACTGAAGCTTTCTTT. Its translation: CASSSSLGSTEAFF. The chain joins TRBV5-1 to TRBJ1-1, with no clear D. CDR1 is SGHRS and CDR2 is YFSETQ in the germline V gene. The CDR3 runs 14 residues. Trimming cost V 4 bases and J 4 bases, with 14 bases left between them.

V is TRBV11-2 and J is TRBJ1-6, with 8 bases lining up with TRBD1. Losses at the gene ends were 3 bases for V and 7 bases for J; bases not matched to a gene: 5. Per the germline V gene, CDR1 is SGHAT and CDR2 is FQNNGV. This CDR3 contains 15 residues. The CDR3 DNA reads TGTGCCAGCAGCTTCCGGGACAGGACCAATTCACCCCTCCACTTT. Encoded protein: CASSFRDRTNSPLHF.

The chain employs TRBV7-8 and TRBJ1-5; D is ambiguous. Germline V gene lookup returns CDR1 SGHVS and CDR2 FQNEAQ. Trimming left V 1 base short and J 5 bases short, with 6 bases between. The CDR3 sequence is 13 residues long. As DNA, the CDR3 is TGTGCCAGCAGCTTAGGGAGAGATCAGCCCCAGCATTTT. Its protein is CASSLGRDQPQHF.

In its sample, this clone was seen a few times. The chain links TRBV19 to TRBJ1-4; a weak D match, TRBD1 (5 bases). CDR3 length: 13 residues. The germline V gene encodes CDR1 LNHDA and CDR2 SQIVND (reference sequence). The V end lost 10 bases, the J end lost 6 bases, and 15 bases lay between the germline ends. The CDR3 DNA follows: TGTGCCATCAGGGCGCAGGGTCATGAAAAACTGTTTTTT. Translating it yields CAIRAQGHEKLFF.

This chain connects TRBV18 to TRBJ2-2, with 8 bases identical to TRBD1. The CDR3 runs 18 residues. The germline gives CDR1 KGHSH, CDR2 LQKENI. V was clipped by 3 bases and J by 0 bases; unmatched bases: 9. CDR3 sequence (DNA): TGTGCCAGCTCACCCCGGCTCCGGACAGGGCCGAACACCGGGGAGCTGTTTTTT. Its translation: CASSPRLRTGPNTGELFF.

This clone has only a few counts. The chain uses TRBV5-1 and TRBJ1-4; D is perhaps TRBD1 (6 bases). The germline V gene has CDR1 SGHRS and CDR2 YFSETQ. Deletions cut 4 bases from V and 6 bases from J, with 13 bases between. This CDR3 contains 14 residues. CDR3 DNA sequence: TGCGCCAGCAGCACCGGGACAAGCTATGAAAAACTGTTTTTT. It specifies CASSTGTSYEKLFF.

The rearrangement uses TRBV9 and TRBJ2-1; possible D gene TRBD1, 6 bases. Germline CDR1 SGDLS, CDR2 YYNGEE. The CDR3 totals 14 residues. V gave up 4 bases and J gave up 9 bases, with 17 bases separating them. The CDR3 sequence: CASSLRQEGGEQFF. CDR3 DNA: TGTGCCAGCAGCCTTAGACAGGAAGGGGGTGAGCAGTTCTTC.

This CDR3 reads CASSPGQFDSPLHF. The CDR3 bases are TGTGCCAGCAGCCCAGGACAGTTTGACTCACCCCTCCACTTT. V and J are TRBV9 and TRBJ1-6, with TRBD1 as a possible D gene (6 bases). Trimming took off 4 bases at V and 10 bases at J, with 15 bases between the two ends. Germline V CDR1 and CDR2: SGDLS, YYNGEE. The CDR3 totals 14 residues.

The chain couples TRBV5-5 to TRBJ2-7; maybe TRBD1 (8 bases). In germline, CDR1 is SGHKS, CDR2 YYEKEE (reference sequence). The ends were cut back, 0 bases at V and 3 bases at J, with 10 bases in the middle. The CDR3 runs 14 residues. DNA for the CDR3: TGTGCCAGCAGCTTGGACAGGGGGGGCTACGAGCAGTACGTC. Translating it yields CASSLDRGGYEQYV.

This clone was counted only a few times. V usage is TRBV2 and J usage is TRBJ1-2, with D perhaps TRBD1 (6 bases). The germline V gene encodes CDR1 SNHLY and CDR2 FYNNEI. Trimming shortened V by 2 bases and J by 8 bases, and 15 bases separated the two germline ends. The CDR3 runs to 14 residues. CDR3 sequence (DNA): TGTGCCAGCAGTGAACTCGTCAGGGGTGACGGCTACACCTTC. As protein: CASSELVRGDGYTF. Full variable domain (rest looked up from reference TRBV2 and TRBJ1-2): EPEVTQTPSHQVTQMGQEVILRCVPISNHLYFYWYRQILGQKVEFLVSFYNNEISEKSEIFDDQFSVERPDGSNFTLKIRSTKLEDSAMYFCASSELVRGDGYTFGSGTRLTVV.

In its sample, this clone was seen many times. The chain is built from TRBV6-6 and TRBJ2-1; 7 bases are shared with TRBD1. Germline lookup yields CDR1 MNHNY and CDR2 SVGAGI (reference sequence). Trimming cost V 2 bases and J 1 base; bases outside gene matches: 2. CDR3 length: 15 residues. CDR3 DNA: TGTGCCAGCAGTTACGAACAGGGGTCCTACAATGAGCAGTTCTTC. As protein: CASSYEQGSYNEQFF.

The rearrangement uses TRBV28 and TRBJ1-1; D ambiguous. CDR1 and CDR2 (germline): MDHEN, SYDVKM. The CDR3 runs to 13 residues. V dropped 3 bases and J dropped 8 bases, with 13 bases sitting between them. CDR3 DNA sequence: TGTGCCAGCAGTTTGCCCTGGAGAGCCGAAGCTTTCTTT. It is translated as CASSLPWRAEAFF.

This sequence joins TRBV14 and TRBJ1-3, with 7 bases matching TRBD1. CDR1 and CDR2 from the germline V gene are SGHDN and FVKESK. The CDR3 loop spans 16 amino acids. The ends lost 6 bases at V and 0 bases at J; junction bases unmatched: 8. CDR3 protein: CASRGRDSVSGNTIYF. CDR3 bases: TGTGCCAGCAGAGGACGGGACAGCGTCTCTGGAAACACCATATATTTT.

For the CDR3, the DNA is TGTGCCAGCACTTTACAGGGCTACGAGCAGTACTTC. Translated: CASTLQGYEQYF. V usage is TRBV6-5 and J usage is TRBJ2-7; TRBD1 might be the D (6 bases). The ends were cut back, 7 bases at V and 3 bases at J, with 10 bases in the middle. Germline V gene data show CDR1 as MNHEY and CDR2 as SVGAGI. The CDR3 consists of 12 residues.

The chain recombines TRBV7-9 with TRBJ2-1; tentatively, D is TRBD2 (6 bases). CDR3 size: 15 residues. Germline values: CDR1 SEHNR, CDR2 FQNEAQ (reference sequence). V lost 5 bases and J lost 7, with 18 bases in between. CDR3 DNA: TGTGCCAGCAGCATACTAGCCGGGTTGGGGAATGAGCAGTTCTTC. This translates into CASSILAGLGNEQFF.

The chain carries TRBV11-2 and TRBJ1-6; D gene uncertain. This CDR3 comprises 18 residues. Germline-derived CDR1 and CDR2 are SGHAT and FQNNGV. Trimming took 4 bases from V and 9 from J, leaving 25 bases between them. Here the CDR3 reads CASSSLRRGVRVGSPLHF. The CDR3 DNA reads as TGTGCCAGCAGCTCCTTAAGGCGCGGGGTACGAGTCGGTTCACCCCTCCACTTT.